This T cell receptor beta chain was identified in a study of T cell changes during pregnancy in multiple sclerosis. The germline CDR1 and CDR2 sequences are LGHNA and YSLEER. V was cut by 0 bases and J by 8 bases, with 16 bases left in between. The CDR3 runs 15 residues. The repertoire was sequenced with immunoSEQ multiplex PCR; TCRdb's copy has only in-frame clones and lacks some. Of tens of thousands of clones in the sample, around 89% were seen once. The chain couples TRBV4-3 to TRBJ1-2; no clear D gene. Here the sequenced sample was CD8+ T cells from peripheral blood mononuclear cells, taken in the third trimester of pregnancy. The source of this sequence is a female donor with multiple sclerosis, enrolled in a pregnancy study. CDR3: CASSQDPGGNDGYTF. The CDR3 DNA sequence: TGCGCCAGCAGCCAAGATCCTGGAGGGAATGACGGCTACACCTTC.